This TCR beta chain originates from a study of a mutant IDH1 vaccine in newly diagnosed glioma. The wider study: Treatment recipients were approximately 60% male and around 40% female, and their mean age was around 40 years. General observations from the study: The occurrence of vaccine-induced immune responses was seen in roughly 93% of patients.

Measured with immunoSEQ multiplex PCR; TCRdb has only the in-frame clones, and not every one. The data contain tens of thousands of clones, around 80% of them singletons. Time point defined: baseline, week 1 (first vaccination visit). Specified treatment: pre-vaccination baseline after standard-of-care therapy. There were new WHO grade 3 or 4 astrocytomas in the donors, and these were IDH1-mutant and ATRX-lost. Germline V gene lookup returns CDR1 SGHKS and CDR2 YYEKEE (reference sequence). The CDR3 is made up of 12 amino acids. The V end lost 4 bases, the J end lost 7 bases, and 6 bases lay between the germline ends. Comments on this clone: Its antigen is not known.

This clonotype was sampled from a woman aged 40 to 50 with glioma. The J gene is TRBJ1-6, the V gene TRBV5-5; no clear D gene. The source was PBMCs, collected from a glioma patient treated with radiotherapy, temozolomide or both. CDR3 sequence: CASSNRNSPLHF. The CDR3 DNA sequence: TGTGCCAGCAGCAATCGGAATTCACCCCTCCACTTT.